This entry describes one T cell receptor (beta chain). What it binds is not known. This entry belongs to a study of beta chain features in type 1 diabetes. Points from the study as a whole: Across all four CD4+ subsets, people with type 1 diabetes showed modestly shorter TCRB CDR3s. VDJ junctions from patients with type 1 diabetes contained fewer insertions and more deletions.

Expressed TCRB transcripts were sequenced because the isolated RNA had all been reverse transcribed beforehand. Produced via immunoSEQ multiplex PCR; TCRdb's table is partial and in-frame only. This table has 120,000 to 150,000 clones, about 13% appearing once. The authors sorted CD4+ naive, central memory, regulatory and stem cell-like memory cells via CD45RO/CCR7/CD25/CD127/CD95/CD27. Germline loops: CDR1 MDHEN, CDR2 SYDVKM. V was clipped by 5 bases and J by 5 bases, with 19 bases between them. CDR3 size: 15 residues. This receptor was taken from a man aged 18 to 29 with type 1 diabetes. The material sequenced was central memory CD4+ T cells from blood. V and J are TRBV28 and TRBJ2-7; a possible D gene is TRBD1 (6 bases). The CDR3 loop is CASSPPGQGMDEQYF. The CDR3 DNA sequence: TGTGCCAGCAGTCCCCCCGGCCAGGGGATGGACGAGCAGTACTTC.